This T cell receptor (beta chain) was retrieved from a study of monozygotic twins with inflammatory bowel disease. TCRdb reprocessed the 5' RACE reads; each CDR3 protein has one entry and no DNA is given. This sample's table has about 210,000 distinct CDR3 sequences. Germline V gene lookup returns CDR1 SGHVS and CDR2 FNYEAQ. The CDR3 has 17 amino acids. This clonotype was obtained from a human donor with ulcerative colitis or Crohn's disease, or a healthy co-twin of an affected twin (not recorded which). The V and J genes are TRBV7-6 and TRBJ2-3; without DNA, the TCRdb call of TRBD2 cannot be checked. Sequencing was performed on blood. CDR3 protein: CASSPWGAGGPSDTQYF.